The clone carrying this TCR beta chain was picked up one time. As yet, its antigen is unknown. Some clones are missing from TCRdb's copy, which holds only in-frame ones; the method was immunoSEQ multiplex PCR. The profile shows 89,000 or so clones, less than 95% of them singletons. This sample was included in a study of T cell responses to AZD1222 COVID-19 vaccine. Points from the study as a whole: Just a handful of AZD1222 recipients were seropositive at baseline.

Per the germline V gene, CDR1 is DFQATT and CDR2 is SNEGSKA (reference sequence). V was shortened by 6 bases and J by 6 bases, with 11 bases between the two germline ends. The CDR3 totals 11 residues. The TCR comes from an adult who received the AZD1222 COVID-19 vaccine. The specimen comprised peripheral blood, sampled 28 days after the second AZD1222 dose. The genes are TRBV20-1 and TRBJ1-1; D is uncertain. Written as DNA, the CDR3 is TGCAGTGCCGCTCCGAGAGCTGAAGCTTTCTTT. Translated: CSAAPRAEAFF.